This is a list of T cell receptor beta chains from one sample in a study of T cells in Graves' hyperthyroidism and ophthalmopathy. TCRdb redid the calling of the multiplex PCR reads with MiXCR, one entry per CDR3 protein. The repertoire consists of some 720,000 distinct CDR3 sequences, with 15% to 20% occurring once and the leading ten covering roughly 8%. The specimen was blood. These receptors were obtained from a man younger than 30 with Graves' hyperthyroidism. Both conserved end residues are part of each CDR3. The D gene is left open where the match is weak. Size is omitted from some rows. Given values are once, few, many or a class for expanded clones.

j_gene | d_gene | abundance | v_gene | CDR3aa | CDR3nt
TRBJ2-5 | TRBD2 | many | TRBV7-2 | CASSLVSGSQETQYF | TGTGCCAGCAGCTTAGTAAGCGGGAGTCAGGAGACCCAGTACTTC
TRBJ1-1 | TRBD1 | many | TRBV3-1 | CASSQGTGSTAFF | TGTGCCAGCAGCCAAGGGACAGGGAGCACTGCCTTCTTT
TRBJ1-4 | - | - | TRBV4-2 | CASSRGTLEKLFF | TGTGCCAGCAGCCGAGGAACACTTGAAAAACTGTTTTTT
TRBJ2-5 | TRBD1 | many | TRBV11-2 | CASSLRDRAGETQYF | TGTGCCAGCAGCTTAAGAGACAGGGCCGGTGAGACCCAGTACTTC
TRBJ2-7 | TRBD2 | - | TRBV7-3 | CASSSVAGGNYEQYF | TGTGCCAGCAGCTCCGTAGCGGGAGGGAACTACGAGCAGTACTTC
TRBJ2-2 | TRBD1 | many | TRBV7-6 | CASSSRIRDRTGGPGTGELFF | TGTGCCAGCAGCTCCCGGATTCGGGACAGGACCGGAGGACCGGGCACCGGGGAGCTGTTTTTT
TRBJ2-1 | TRBD1 | many | TRBV5-1 | CASSPGQGVYNEQFF | TGCGCCAGCAGCCCGGGACAGGGGGTATACAATGAGCAGTTCTTC
TRBJ1-5 | - | few | TRBV28 | CASSLGATGNQPQHF | TGTGCCAGCAGTTTAGGAGCTACAGGGAATCAGCCCCAGCATTTT
TRBJ2-2 | - | - | TRBV19 | CASSMNWGVGLFF | TGTGCCAGTAGTATGAATTGGGGGGTGGGGCTGTTTTTT
TRBJ2-1 | - | once | TRBV25-1 | CASSVMGAYNEQFF | TGTGCCAGCAGTGTAATGGGGGCGTACAATGAGCAGTTCTTC
TRBJ2-7 | TRBD1 | many | TRBV7-2 | CASSLVYSDRGSHEQYF | TGTGCCAGCAGCTTAGTATATTCGGACAGGGGTAGCCACGAGCAGTACTTC
TRBJ2-2 | TRBD2 | - | TRBV3-1 | CASSRTGLANTGELFF | TGTGCCAGCAGCCGAACTGGACTAGCCAACACCGGGGAGCTGTTTTTT
TRBJ2-3 | - | - | TRBV20-1 | CSAARETHTDTQYF | TGCAGTGCCGCACGGGAAACACACACAGATACGCAGTATTTT
TRBJ2-1 | - | - | TRBV11-2 | CASSFDKNNEQFF | TGTGCCAGCAGCTTCGACAAGAACAATGAGCAGTTCTTC
TRBJ1-1 | TRBD1 | many | TRBV28 | CASSVDREDTEAFF | TGTGCCAGCAGTGTGGACAGGGAGGACACTGAAGCTTTCTTT
TRBJ2-6 | - | many | TRBV28 | CASSLRSSGANVLTF | TGTGCCAGCAGCCTACGGAGCTCTGGGGCCAACGTCCTGACTTTC
TRBJ1-2 | - | - | TRBV2 | CASSVGTWDYGYTF | TGTGCCAGCAGTGTCGGGACCTGGGACTATGGCTACACCTTC
TRBJ1-4 | TRBD1 | - | TRBV12-3/TRBV12-4 | CASSRDRGPNEKLFF | TGTGCCAGCAGCCGGGACAGGGGGCCTAATGAAAAACTGTTTTTT
TRBJ1-1 | TRBD1 | few | TRBV11-3 | CASSTGGMNTEAFF | TGTGCCAGCAGCACAGGGGGGATGAACACTGAAGCTTTCTTT
TRBJ2-3 | - | many | TRBV18 | CASSPGPDTDTQYF | TGTGCCAGCTCACCTGGGCCCGACACAGATACGCAGTATTTT
TRBJ1-4 | - | few | TRBV18 | CASSPGIGDEKLFF | TGTGCCAGCTCACCGGGGATAGGGGATGAAAAACTGTTTTTT
TRBJ2-5 | TRBD2 | many | TRBV20-1 | CSASRLAVIQETQYF | TGCAGTGCTAGCCGACTAGCGGTGATACAAGAGACCCAGTACTTC
TRBJ2-3 | - | many | TRBV10-3 | CAISEPQEGTDTQYF | TGTGCCATCAGTGAGCCGCAGGAGGGCACAGATACGCAGTATTTT
TRBJ2-3 | - | many | TRBV11-2 | CASSPGPFADTQYF | TGTGCCAGCAGCCCTGGGCCATTTGCGGATACGCAGTATTTT
TRBJ2-5 | TRBD2 | - | TRBV3-1 | CASSQGLRGGQETQYF | TGTGCCAGCAGCCAAGGGCTCCGGGGGGGCCAAGAGACCCAGTACTTC
TRBJ2-5 | TRBD2 | - | TRBV2 | CASRSGGLQETQYF | TGTGCCAGCCGGTCGGGAGGCCTCCAAGAGACCCAGTACTTC
TRBJ2-3 | - | many | TRBV30 | CAERSGATDTQYF | TGTGCCGAGAGGTCAGGGGCCACAGATACGCAGTATTTT
TRBJ2-7 | TRBD2 | many | TRBV20-1 | CSASTGGFYEQYF | TGCAGTGCTAGCACGGGGGGATTTTACGAGCAGTACTTC
TRBJ2-7 | - | many | TRBV7-8 | CASSPMVSGLSSSYEQYF | TGTGCCAGCAGCCCTATGGTTAGCGGCCTATCCAGCTCCTACGAGCAGTACTTC
TRBJ2-5 | TRBD2 | many | TRBV28 | CASRHSLQTSGLQETQYF | TGTGCCAGCCGACATTCCCTTCAGACTAGCGGGTTACAAGAGACCCAGTACTTC
TRBJ1-5 | - | few | TRBV19 | CASTPSLFGSNQPQHF | TGTGCCAGTACCCCAAGTCTGTTCGGGAGCAATCAGCCCCAGCATTTT
TRBJ2-7 | - | - | TRBV6-1 | CASSARAVPSYEQYF | TGTGCCAGCAGTGCGCGAGCGGTTCCCTCCTACGAGCAGTACTTC
TRBJ1-6 | TRBD1 | many | TRBV7-3 | CASSRQGGPLHF | TGTGCCAGCAGCCGACAGGGCGGCCCCCTCCACTTT
TRBJ1-5 | - | - | TRBV19 | CASSIGINQPQHF | TGTGCCAGTAGTATAGGGATAAATCAGCCCCAGCATTTT
TRBJ2-7 | - | - | TRBV5-8 | CASSPPPAGYYEQYF | TGTGCCAGCAGCCCGCCACCTGCGGGTTACTACGAGCAGTACTTC
TRBJ1-1 | TRBD1 | - | TRBV18 | CASSEGTGGIAEAFF | TGTGCCAGCTCAGAAGGGACAGGGGGCATCGCTGAAGCTTTCTTT
TRBJ2-7 | - | - | TRBV24-1 | CATAGDSDREQYF | TGTGCCACCGCCGGAGATTCAGACCGCGAGCAGTACTTC
TRBJ2-3 | - | - | TRBV29-1 | CSVVLPPDTQYF | TGCAGCGTTGTTCTCCCTCCAGATACGCAGTATTTT
TRBJ2-5 | TRBD1 | many | TRBV2 | CASGRTGQETQYF | TGTGCCAGCGGTCGGACAGGGCAAGAGACCCAGTACTTC
TRBJ2-5 | - | many | TRBV6-1 | CASSEGGIQETQYF | TGTGCCAGCAGTGAGGGCGGGATACAAGAGACCCAGTACTTC
TRBJ2-5 | TRBD1 | - | TRBV5-6 | CASSRTGSETQYF | TGTGCCAGCAGCAGGACAGGGTCGGAGACCCAGTACTTC
TRBJ2-5 | - | many | TRBV28 | CASSLIVDRGETQYF | TGTGCCAGCAGCCTAATCGTCGACAGAGGGGAGACCCAGTACTTC
TRBJ2-2 | - | few | TRBV9 | CASSDTGTGELFF | TGTGCCAGCAGCGATACAGGCACCGGGGAGCTGTTTTTT
TRBJ2-1 | - | many | TRBV12-3/TRBV12-4 | CASIRGGNEQFF | TGTGCCAGCATACGAGGGGGTAATGAGCAGTTCTTC
TRBJ2-3 | - | - | TRBV29-1 | CSVEDRWQGLAVSTQYF | TGCAGCGTTGAAGACCGATGGCAGGGGCTAGCTGTGAGTACGCAGTATTTT
TRBJ1-4 | - | many | TRBV12-3/TRBV12-4 | CASSLGALNEKLFF | TGTGCCAGCAGTTTGGGGGCGCTTAATGAAAAACTGTTTTTT
TRBJ1-4 | TRBD1 | many | TRBV28 | CASRDRGREKLFF | TGTGCCAGCAGGGACAGGGGGAGGGAAAAACTGTTTTTT
TRBJ2-7 | TRBD2 | many | TRBV27 | CASSFLTSGRGYEQYF | TGTGCCAGCAGTTTTCTGACTAGCGGGAGAGGGTACGAGCAGTACTTC
TRBJ2-3 | - | many | TRBV2 | CASLRGADTQYF | TGTGCCAGCCTCCGCGGGGCAGATACGCAGTATTTT
TRBJ2-1 | - | - | TRBV5-1 | CASSLEALTNEQFF | TGCGCCAGCAGCTTGGAAGCCCTTACGAATGAGCAGTTCTTC
TRBJ1-2 | - | many | TRBV28 | CASSLVGPADGYTF | TGTGCCAGCAGTTTGGTGGGACCGGCAGATGGCTACACCTTC
TRBJ1-5 | - | many | TRBV10-3 | CAISEYGDSNQPQHF | TGTGCCATCAGTGAGTACGGAGATAGCAATCAGCCCCAGCATTTT
TRBJ2-3 | - | - | TRBV10-3 | CAISEPSTDTQYF | TGTGCCATCAGTGAGCCCAGCACAGATACGCAGTATTTT
TRBJ1-1 | - | many | TRBV11-3 | CASSSKWENTEAFF | TGTGCCAGCAGCTCTAAATGGGAGAACACTGAAGCTTTCTTT
TRBJ2-2 | - | few | TRBV2 | CASSIPDTGELFF | TGTGCCAGCAGTATACCTGACACCGGGGAGCTGTTTTTT